The sequence of this TCR beta chain was determined in a study of tumor-infiltrating lymphocytes in primary liver carcinoma. Study context: Sequenced samples came back with roughly 3.5 to 7.5 million productive TCRbeta reads, and the counts looked alike across tissue types.

From 20-30 mg of unsorted bulk tissue, DNA and RNA were co-extracted together. This clonotype was recorded at least ten times. Relative to the germline gene, one junction end is altered; a read error may explain this. Germline CDR1 and CDR2: SEHNR and FQNEAQ (reference sequence). This CDR3 spans 12 amino acids. A primer in the constant region served to generate TCR beta cDNA from 450 to 600 ng of total RNA. Researchers made the TCR beta libraries by running three nested multiplex PCR rounds with slightly modified ARM-PCR. The opening two PCR rounds, nine to eleven cycles each, paired TRBV1-TRBV30 forward primers with a C-beta reverse primer. TCRdb passed the multiplex PCR reads through MiXCR, listing each CDR3 protein once. The sample consists of 75,000 to 80,000 distinct CDR3 sequences, 69% of them appearing once.

The receptor's source is a man aged 35 to 55 with primary liver carcinoma and hepatitis B virus infection. The genes are TRBV7-9 and TRBJ2-1; D remains unclear. The sample consisted of tumor-adjacent normal liver tissue. In DNA form, the CDR3 reads TGTGCCAGCAGCTCGGAGCGTGGTGAGCAATTCTTC. Encoded protein: CASSSERGEQFF.